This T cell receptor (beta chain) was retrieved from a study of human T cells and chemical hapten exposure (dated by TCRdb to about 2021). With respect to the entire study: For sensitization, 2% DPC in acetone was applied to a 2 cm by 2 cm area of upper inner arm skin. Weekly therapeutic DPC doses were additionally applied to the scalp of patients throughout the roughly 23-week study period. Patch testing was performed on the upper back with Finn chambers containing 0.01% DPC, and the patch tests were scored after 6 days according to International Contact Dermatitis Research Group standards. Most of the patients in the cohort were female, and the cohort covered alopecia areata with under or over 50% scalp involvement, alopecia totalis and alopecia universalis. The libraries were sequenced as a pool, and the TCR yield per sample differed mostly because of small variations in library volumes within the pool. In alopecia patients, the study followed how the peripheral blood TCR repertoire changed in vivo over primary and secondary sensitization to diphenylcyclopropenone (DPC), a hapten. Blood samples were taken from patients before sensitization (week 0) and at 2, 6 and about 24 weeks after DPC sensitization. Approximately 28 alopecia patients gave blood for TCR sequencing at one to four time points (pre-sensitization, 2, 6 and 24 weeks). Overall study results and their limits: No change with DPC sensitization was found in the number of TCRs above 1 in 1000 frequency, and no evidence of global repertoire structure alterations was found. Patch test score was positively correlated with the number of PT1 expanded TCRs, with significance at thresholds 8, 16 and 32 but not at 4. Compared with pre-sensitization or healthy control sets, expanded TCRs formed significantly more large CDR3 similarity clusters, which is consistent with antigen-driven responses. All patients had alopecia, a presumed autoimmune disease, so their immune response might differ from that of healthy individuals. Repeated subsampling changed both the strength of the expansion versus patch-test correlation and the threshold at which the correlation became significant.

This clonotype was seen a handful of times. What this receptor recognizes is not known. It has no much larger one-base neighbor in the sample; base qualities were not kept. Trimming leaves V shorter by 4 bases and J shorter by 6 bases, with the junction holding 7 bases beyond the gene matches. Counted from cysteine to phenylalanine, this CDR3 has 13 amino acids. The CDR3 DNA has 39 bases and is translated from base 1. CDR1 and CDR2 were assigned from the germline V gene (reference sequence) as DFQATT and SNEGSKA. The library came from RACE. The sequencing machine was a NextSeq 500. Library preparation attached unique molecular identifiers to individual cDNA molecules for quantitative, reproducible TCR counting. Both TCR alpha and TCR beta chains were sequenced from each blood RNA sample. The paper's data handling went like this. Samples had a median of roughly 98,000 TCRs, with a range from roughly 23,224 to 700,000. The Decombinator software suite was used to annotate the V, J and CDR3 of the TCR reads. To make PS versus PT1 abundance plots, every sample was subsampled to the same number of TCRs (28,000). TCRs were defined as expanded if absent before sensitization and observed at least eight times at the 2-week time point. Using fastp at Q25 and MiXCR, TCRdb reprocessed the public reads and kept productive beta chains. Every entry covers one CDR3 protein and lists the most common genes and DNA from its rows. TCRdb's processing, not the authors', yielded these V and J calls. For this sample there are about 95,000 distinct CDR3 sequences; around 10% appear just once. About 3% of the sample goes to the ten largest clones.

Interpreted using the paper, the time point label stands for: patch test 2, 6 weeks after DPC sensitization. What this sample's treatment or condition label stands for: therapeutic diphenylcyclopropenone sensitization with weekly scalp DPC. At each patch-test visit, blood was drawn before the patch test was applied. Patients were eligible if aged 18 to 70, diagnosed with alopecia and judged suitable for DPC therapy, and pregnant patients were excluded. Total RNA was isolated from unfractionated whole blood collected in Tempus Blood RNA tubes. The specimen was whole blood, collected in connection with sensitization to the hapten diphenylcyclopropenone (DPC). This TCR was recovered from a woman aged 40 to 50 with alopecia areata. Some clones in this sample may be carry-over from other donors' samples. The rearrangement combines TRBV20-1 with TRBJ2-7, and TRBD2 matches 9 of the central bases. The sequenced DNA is TGCAGTGCTAAGGGACTAGCCTTTTCCGAGCAGTACTTC. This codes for CSAKGLAFSEQYF.